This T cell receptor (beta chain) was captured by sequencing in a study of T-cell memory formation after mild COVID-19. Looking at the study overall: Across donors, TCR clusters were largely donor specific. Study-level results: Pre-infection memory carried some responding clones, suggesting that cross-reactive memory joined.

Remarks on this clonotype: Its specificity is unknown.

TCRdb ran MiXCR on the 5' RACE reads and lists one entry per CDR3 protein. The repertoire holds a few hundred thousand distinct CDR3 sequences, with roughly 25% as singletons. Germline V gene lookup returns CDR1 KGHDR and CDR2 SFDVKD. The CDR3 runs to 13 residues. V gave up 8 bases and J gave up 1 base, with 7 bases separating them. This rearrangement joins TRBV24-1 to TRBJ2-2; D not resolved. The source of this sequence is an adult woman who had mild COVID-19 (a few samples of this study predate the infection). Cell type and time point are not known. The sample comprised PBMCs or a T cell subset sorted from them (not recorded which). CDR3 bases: TGTGCCACCAAGACGGGGAACACCGGGGAGCTGTTTTTT. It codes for CATKTGNTGELFF.